These T cell receptor beta chains were read from a single sample in a study of blood T cell repertoires in COVID-19. The assay was immunoSEQ multiplex PCR, and TCRdb's table has in-frame clones only and misses some. The sample has some 250,000 clones; 70% to 90% are singletons. Sequencing used peripheral blood. Receptors were obtained from a young woman who had recovered from COVID-19. Both conserved end residues are part of each CDR3. The D gene is left open where the match is weak. The size field is filled for only some rows; it gives once, few, many or a size class.

TRBD1 | . | TRBJ1-2 | TRBV6-1 | TGTGCCAGCAGTGAAGCTACAGGGGGCCATGGCTACACCTTC | CASSEATGGHGYTF
TRBD2 | . | TRBJ2-1 | TRBV4-3 | TGCGCCAGCAGCCAAGGGGAGCGGGGGGGCGATGAGCAGTTCTTC | CASSQGERGGDEQFF
. | . | TRBJ1-2 | TRBV6-1 | TGTGCCAGCAGTGAAGTCAGGGCCTATGGCTACACCTTC | CASSEVRAYGYTF
. | . | TRBJ1-4 | TRBV2 | TGTGCCAGCAGTCTCCAGGGTAATGAAAAACTGTTTTTT | CASSLQGNEKLFF
. | . | TRBJ2-3 | TRBV19 | TGTGCCAGTAGGCCGGGGATAAACACAGATACGCAGTATTTT | CASRPGINTDTQYF
. | . | TRBJ2-5 | TRBV10-2 | TGCGCCAGCAGTGACTACGGCACAGGGCCAGGGGAGACCCAGTACTTC | CASSDYGTGPGETQYF
. | . | TRBJ2-7 | TRBV7-2 | TGTGCCAGCAGCTTAGGGGGGGGCAGTGTCTACGAGCAGTACTTC | CASSLGGGSVYEQYF
. | . | TRBJ1-1 | TRBV7-9 | TGTGCCAGCTCCCCGGATCGGGGGGCTGGGACTGAAGCTTTCTTT | CASSPDRGAGTEAFF
TRBD1 | few | TRBJ1-3 | TRBV9 | TGTGCCAGCAGCCAAAGGCCGGACAGGGCTGGAAACACCATATATTTT | CASSQRPDRAGNTIYF
TRBD2 | . | TRBJ2-1 | TRBV4-2 | TGTGCCAGCAGCCAAGATAGTGTGCTAGCGGGGGGTTACAATGAGCAGTTCTTC | CASSQDSVLAGGYNEQFF
. | . | TRBJ1-4 | TRBV6-5 | TGTGCCAGCCGCTCCCCCGGTCATGAAAAACTGTTTTTT | CASRSPGHEKLFF
TRBD2 | . | TRBJ2-3 | TRBV5-1 | TGCGCCAGCAGCTTGGACAGCGGGGGGCCCACAGATACGCAGTATTTT | CASSLDSGGPTDTQYF
TRBD2 | . | TRBJ2-3 | TRBV5-5 | TGTGCCAGCAGCTTGGGCCCAGCGGGGGGGCAGGATACGCAGTATTTT | CASSLGPAGGQDTQYF
. | . | TRBJ2-3 | TRBV7-8 | TGTGCCAGCAGCAAAACACCGGGGGTCCAAGATACGCAGTATTTT | CASSKTPGVQDTQYF
. | . | TRBJ2-7 | TRBV4-2 | TGTGCCAGCAGCTTCCGGGACAACTACGAGCAGTACTTC | CASSFRDNYEQYF
TRBD2 | . | TRBJ2-3 | TRBV19 | TGTGCCAGTAGTCCCGCGGGACTAGCGGGGGGGCGCACAGATACGCAGTATTTT | CASSPAGLAGGRTDTQYF
. | . | TRBJ1-6 | TRBV9 | TGTGCCAGCAGCGTAGACTGGAGAAATTCACCCCTCCACTTT | CASSVDWRNSPLHF
. | . | TRBJ1-1 | TRBV2 | TGTGCCAGCAGGGGGGCATTTGGTGCAACCGACACTGAAGCTTTCTTT | CASRGAFGATDTEAFF
. | . | TRBJ2-3 | TRBV3-1/TRBV3-2 | TGTGCCAGCGCCTATCGAGGGGCGGGACTTAGCACAGATACGCAGTATTTT | CASAYRGAGLSTDTQYF
. | . | TRBJ2-1 | TRBV18 | TGTGCCAGCTCCCTCAACGTCCGGGTCCACAATGAGCAGTTCTTC | CASSLNVRVHNEQFF
TRBD2 | . | TRBJ2-5 | TRBV12-3/TRBV12-4 | TGTGCCAGCAACCGACAGCGGGGAGAGACCCAGTACTTC | CASNRQRGETQYF
TRBD2 | once | TRBJ2-1 | TRBV7-9 | TGTGCCAGCGCCGCTCACGGGGGGTCTTACAATGAGCAGTTCTTC | CASAAHGGSYNEQFF
TRBD1 | . | TRBJ1-5 | TRBV2 | TGTGCCAGCAGAATCGACAGGGTTAGCAATCAGCCCCAGCATTTT | CASRIDRVSNQPQHF
. | . | TRBJ2-7 | TRBV2 | TGTGCCAGCAGGGCAGGGGACGGACCCTACGAGCAGTACTTC | CASRAGDGPYEQYF
. | . | TRBJ1-1 | TRBV18 | TGTGCCAGCTCACACATGGACATGATGAACACTGAAGCTTTCTTT | CASSHMDMMNTEAFF
. | . | TRBJ2-7 | TRBV30 | TGTGCCTGCGTTGCCCCTTTCGAAGTTAGTTGGTACTTC | CACVAPFEVSWYF
. | . | TRBJ1-4 | TRBV11-1 | TGTGCCAGCAGCTTAGGAAGCGCAACTAATGAAAAACTGTTTTTT | CASSLGSATNEKLFF
TRBD2 | . | TRBJ2-7 | TRBV27 | TGTGCCAGCGCAATAACGGGGGGTTACGAGCAGTACTTC | CASAITGGYEQYF
. | . | TRBJ1-1 | TRBV7-7 | TGTGCCAGCAGCCCCAGCGGATTGACGAAGAACACTGAAGCTTTCTTT | CASSPSGLTKNTEAFF
. | . | TRBJ2-5 | TRBV20-1 | TGCAGTGCTAGTAAGGCTCTCGGGGAGACCCAGTACTTC | CSASKALGETQYF
. | . | TRBJ1-2 | TRBV24-1 | TGTGCCACCAGTGATTTGCAAGGTAGACACCTTAGACCTGCTAACTATGGCTACACCTTC | CATSDLQGRHLRPANYGYTF
. | . | TRBJ1-6 | TRBV23-1 | TGCGCCAGCTTGCCGGGGACAATGGATTCACCCCTCCACTTT | CASLPGTMDSPLHF
. | . | TRBJ2-7 | TRBV4-2 | TGTGCCAGCAGCCAAGACTCGGGGGACGAGCAGTACTTC | CASSQDSGDEQYF